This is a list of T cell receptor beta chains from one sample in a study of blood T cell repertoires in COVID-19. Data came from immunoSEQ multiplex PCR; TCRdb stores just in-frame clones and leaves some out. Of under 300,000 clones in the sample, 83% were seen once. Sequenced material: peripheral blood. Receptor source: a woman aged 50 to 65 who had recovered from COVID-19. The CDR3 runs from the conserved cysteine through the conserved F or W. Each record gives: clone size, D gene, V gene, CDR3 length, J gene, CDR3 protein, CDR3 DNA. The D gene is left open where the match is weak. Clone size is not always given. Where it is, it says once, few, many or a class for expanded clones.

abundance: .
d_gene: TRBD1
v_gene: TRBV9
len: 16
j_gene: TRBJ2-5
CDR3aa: CASSARGQGAGETQYF
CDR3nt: TGTGCCAGCAGCGCCCGGGGACAGGGGGCGGGAGAGACCCAGTACTTC

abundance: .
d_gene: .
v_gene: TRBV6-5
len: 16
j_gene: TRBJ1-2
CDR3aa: CASSYSDTGNDYGYTF
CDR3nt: TGTGCCAGCAGTTACTCAGATACAGGGAATGACTATGGCTACACCTTC

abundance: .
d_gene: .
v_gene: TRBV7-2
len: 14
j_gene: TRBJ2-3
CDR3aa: CASSLGLSQDTQYF
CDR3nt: TGTGCCAGCAGCTTAGGGTTAAGTCAGGATACGCAGTATTTT

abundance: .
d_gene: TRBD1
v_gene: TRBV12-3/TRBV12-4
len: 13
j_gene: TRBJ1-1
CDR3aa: CASNAQGAKEAFF
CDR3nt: TGTGCCAGCAACGCCCAGGGGGCCAAGGAAGCTTTCTTT

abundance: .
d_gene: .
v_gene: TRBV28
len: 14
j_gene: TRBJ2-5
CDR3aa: CASSSQGLGETQYF
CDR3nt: TGTGCCAGCAGTTCACAGGGTTTGGGGGAGACCCAGTACTTC

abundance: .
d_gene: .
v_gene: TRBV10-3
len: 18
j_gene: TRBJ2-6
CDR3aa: CAISESRGRVSGANVLTF
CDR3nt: TGTGCCATCAGTGAGTCTAGGGGTAGGGTCTCTGGGGCCAACGTCCTGACTTTC

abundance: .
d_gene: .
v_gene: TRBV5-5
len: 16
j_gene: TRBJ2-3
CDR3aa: CASSLGQASSTDTQYF
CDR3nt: TGTGCCAGCAGCTTGGGGCAGGCCTCTAGCACAGATACGCAGTATTTT

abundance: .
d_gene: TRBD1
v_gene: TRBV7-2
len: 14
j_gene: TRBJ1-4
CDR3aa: CASSQGGRVEKLFF
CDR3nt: TGTGCCAGCAGCCAGGGGGGAAGGGTGGAAAAACTGTTTTTT

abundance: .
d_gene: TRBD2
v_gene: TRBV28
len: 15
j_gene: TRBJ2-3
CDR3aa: CASTPLAGGTDTQYF
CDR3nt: TGTGCCAGCACCCCCCTAGCGGGGGGTACAGATACGCAGTATTTT

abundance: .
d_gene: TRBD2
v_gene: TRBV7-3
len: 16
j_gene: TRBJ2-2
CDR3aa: CASSDRLAGGTGELFF
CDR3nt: TGTGCCAGCAGCGACCGACTAGCGGGGGGCACCGGGGAGCTGTTTTTT

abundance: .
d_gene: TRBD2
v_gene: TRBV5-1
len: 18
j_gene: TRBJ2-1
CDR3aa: CASSLVGASGSSYNEQFF
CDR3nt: TGCGCCAGCAGCTTGGTGGGGGCTAGCGGGAGCTCCTACAATGAGCAGTTCTTC

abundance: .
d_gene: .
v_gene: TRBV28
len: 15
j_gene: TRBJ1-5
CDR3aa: CASSLFPGDNQPQHF
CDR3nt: TGTGCCAGCAGTTTATTTCCGGGGGACAATCAGCCCCAGCATTTT

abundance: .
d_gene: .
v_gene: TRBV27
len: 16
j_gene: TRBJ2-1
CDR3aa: CASSPLTGSGANEQFF
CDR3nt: TGTGCCAGCAGTCCCCTCACGGGCTCTGGGGCCAATGAGCAGTTCTTC

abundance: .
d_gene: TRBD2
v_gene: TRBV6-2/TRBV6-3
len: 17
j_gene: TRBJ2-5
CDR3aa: CASSYMTSGMSPQTQYF
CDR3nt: TGTGCCAGCAGTTACATGACTAGCGGGATGAGCCCGCAGACCCAGTACTTC

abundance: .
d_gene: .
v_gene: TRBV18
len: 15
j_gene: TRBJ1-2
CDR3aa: CASSPVAGTNYGYTF
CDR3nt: TGTGCCAGCTCACCCGTGGCAGGCACTAACTATGGCTACACCTTC

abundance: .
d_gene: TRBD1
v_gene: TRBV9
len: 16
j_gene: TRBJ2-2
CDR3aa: CASSRRQGKNTGELFF
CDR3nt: TGTGCCAGCAGTAGGAGACAGGGAAAGAACACCGGGGAGCTGTTTTTT

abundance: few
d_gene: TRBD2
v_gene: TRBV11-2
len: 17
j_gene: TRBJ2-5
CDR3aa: CASSLGVGGGLQETQYF
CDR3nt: TGTGCCAGCAGCTTAGGTGTGGGGGGAGGGCTTCAAGAGACCCAGTACTTC

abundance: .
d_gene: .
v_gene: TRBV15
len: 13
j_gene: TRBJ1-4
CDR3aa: CATSRDRGEKLFF
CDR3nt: TGTGCCACCAGCAGAGATAGGGGTGAAAAACTGTTTTTT

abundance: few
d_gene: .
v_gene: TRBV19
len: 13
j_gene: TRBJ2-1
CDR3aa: CASSIGGHNEQFF
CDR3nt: TGTGCCAGTAGTATTGGAGGTCACAATGAGCAGTTCTTC

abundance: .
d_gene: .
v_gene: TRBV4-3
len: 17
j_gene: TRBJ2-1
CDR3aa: CASSQGATGSSYNEQFF
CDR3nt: TGCGCCAGCAGCCAGGGGGCCACAGGGAGCTCCTACAATGAGCAGTTCTTC

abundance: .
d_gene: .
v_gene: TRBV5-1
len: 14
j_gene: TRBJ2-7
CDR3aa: CASSPAPGKYEQYF
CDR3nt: TGCGCCAGCAGCCCTGCCCCAGGGAAGTACGAGCAGTACTTC

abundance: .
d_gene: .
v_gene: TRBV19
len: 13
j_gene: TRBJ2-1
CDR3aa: CASRMGQGLEQFF
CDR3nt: TGTGCCAGTAGGATGGGCCAGGGGCTTGAGCAGTTCTTC

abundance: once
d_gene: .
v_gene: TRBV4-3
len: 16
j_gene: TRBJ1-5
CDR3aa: CASSQGTSYSNQPQHF
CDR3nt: TGCGCCAGCAGCCAGGGGACATCTTATAGCAATCAGCCCCAGCATTTT

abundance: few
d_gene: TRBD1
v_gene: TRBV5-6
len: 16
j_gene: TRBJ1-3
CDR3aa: CASSLLGQGIGNTIYF
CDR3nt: TGTGCCAGCAGCTTGCTAGGACAGGGGATTGGAAACACCATATATTTT

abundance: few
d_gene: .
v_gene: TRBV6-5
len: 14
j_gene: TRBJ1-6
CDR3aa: CASKKGVYNSPLHF
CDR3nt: TGTGCCAGCAAAAAGGGGGTTTATAATTCACCCCTCCACTTT

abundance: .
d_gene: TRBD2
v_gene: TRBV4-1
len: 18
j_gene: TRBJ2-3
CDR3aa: CASSQTSGGARSTDTQYF
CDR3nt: TGCGCCAGCAGCCAGACTAGCGGGGGGGCCAGAAGCACAGATACGCAGTATTTT

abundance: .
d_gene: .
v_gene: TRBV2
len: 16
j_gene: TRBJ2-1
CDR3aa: CASSRDSGTSYNEQFF
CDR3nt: TGTGCCAGCAGCCGGGACTCTGGAACGTCCTACAATGAGCAGTTCTTC

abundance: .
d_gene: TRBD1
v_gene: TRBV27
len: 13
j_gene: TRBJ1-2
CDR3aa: CASRLQGAGGYTF
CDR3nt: TGTGCCAGCAGGCTCCAGGGGGCAGGGGGCTACACCTTC

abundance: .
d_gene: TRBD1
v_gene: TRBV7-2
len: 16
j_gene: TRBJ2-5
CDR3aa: CASSQDRQNNQETQYF
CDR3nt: TGTGCCAGCAGCCAGGACAGGCAGAACAACCAAGAGACCCAGTACTTC

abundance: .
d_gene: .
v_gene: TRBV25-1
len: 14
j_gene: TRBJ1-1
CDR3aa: CASTPTRGITEAFF
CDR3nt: TGTGCCAGCACTCCAACAAGGGGAATAACTGAAGCTTTCTTT

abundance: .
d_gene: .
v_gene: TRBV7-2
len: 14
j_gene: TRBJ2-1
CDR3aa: CASSPLQGRHEQFF
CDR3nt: TGTGCCAGCAGCCCGCTTCAAGGGAGACATGAGCAGTTCTTC

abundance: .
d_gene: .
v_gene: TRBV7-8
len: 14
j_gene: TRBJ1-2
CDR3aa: CASSLAGPNYGYTF
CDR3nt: TGTGCCAGCAGCTTAGCGGGGCCAAACTATGGCTACACCTTC

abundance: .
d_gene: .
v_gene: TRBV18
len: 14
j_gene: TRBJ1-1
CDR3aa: CASSPGGVGTEAFF
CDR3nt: TGTGCCAGCTCACCTGGGGGGGTAGGGACTGAAGCTTTCTTT

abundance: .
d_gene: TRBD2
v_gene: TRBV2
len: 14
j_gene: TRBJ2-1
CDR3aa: CASSQAGIYNEQFF
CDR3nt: TGTGCCAGCAGCCAAGCGGGGATTTACAATGAGCAGTTCTTC

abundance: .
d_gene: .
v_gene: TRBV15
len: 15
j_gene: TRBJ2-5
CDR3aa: CATSRDPGPPETQYF
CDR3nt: TGTGCCACCAGCAGAGACCCGGGTCCCCCAGAGACCCAGTACTTC

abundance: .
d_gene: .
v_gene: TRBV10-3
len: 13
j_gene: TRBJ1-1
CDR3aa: CAISEAGNTEAFF
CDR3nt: TGTGCCATCAGTGAGGCGGGGAACACTGAAGCTTTCTTT

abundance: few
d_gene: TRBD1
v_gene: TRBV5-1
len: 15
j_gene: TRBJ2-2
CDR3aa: CASSPGQGATGELFF
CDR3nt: TGCGCCAGCAGCCCTGGACAGGGGGCCACCGGGGAGCTGTTTTTT

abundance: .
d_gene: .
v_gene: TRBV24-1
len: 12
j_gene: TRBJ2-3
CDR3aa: CATSDPNYTQYF
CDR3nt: TGTGCCACCAGTGACCCAAATTATACGCAGTATTTT

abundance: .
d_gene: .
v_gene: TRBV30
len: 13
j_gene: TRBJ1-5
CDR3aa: CAWSPQGRQPQHF
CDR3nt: TGTGCCTGGAGTCCCCAGGGGCGTCAGCCCCAGCATTTT

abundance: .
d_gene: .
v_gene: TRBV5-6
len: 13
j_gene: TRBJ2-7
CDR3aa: CASSPGQSYEQYF
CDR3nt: TGTGCCAGCAGCCCCGGACAGTCCTACGAGCAGTACTTC

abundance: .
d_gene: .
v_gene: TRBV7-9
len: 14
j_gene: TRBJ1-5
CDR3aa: CASSSKDNNQPQHF
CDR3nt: TGTGCCAGCAGCTCCAAGGACAACAATCAGCCCCAGCATTTT

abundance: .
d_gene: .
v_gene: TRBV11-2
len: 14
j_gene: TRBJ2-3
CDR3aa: CASSLWGGTDTQYF
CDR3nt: TGTGCCAGCAGCTTATGGGGGGGCACAGATACGCAGTATTTT

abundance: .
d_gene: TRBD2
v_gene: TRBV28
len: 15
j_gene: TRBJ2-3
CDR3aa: CASEKALGGTDTQYF
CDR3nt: TGTGCCAGCGAAAAAGCGCTCGGGGGGACAGATACGCAGTATTTT